This T cell receptor (beta chain) was recovered during a study of T cell responses to AZD1222 COVID-19 vaccine. Findings of the study overall: Just a handful of people given AZD1222 tested seropositive at baseline.

To note about this clone: Antigen specificity is unknown.

Sequenced by immunoSEQ multiplex PCR; TCRdb stores in-frame clones only, minus some. The sample contains roughly 180,000 clones, 85% to 90% of which appear only once. The germline gives CDR1 GTSNPN, CDR2 SVGIG (reference sequence). Trimming took off 2 bases at V and 5 bases at J, with 12 bases between the two ends. This CDR3 is 13 amino acids long. The V and J genes are TRBV30 and TRBJ2-5, with D possibly matching TRBD2 (7 bases). The source is an adult in good health. The sample was peripheral blood, taken on day 0 of AZD1222 vaccination. The CDR3 region has the DNA TGTGCCTGGAGTCGCCGGGGGGCGGAGACCCAGTACTTC. Amino acids: CAWSRRGAETQYF.